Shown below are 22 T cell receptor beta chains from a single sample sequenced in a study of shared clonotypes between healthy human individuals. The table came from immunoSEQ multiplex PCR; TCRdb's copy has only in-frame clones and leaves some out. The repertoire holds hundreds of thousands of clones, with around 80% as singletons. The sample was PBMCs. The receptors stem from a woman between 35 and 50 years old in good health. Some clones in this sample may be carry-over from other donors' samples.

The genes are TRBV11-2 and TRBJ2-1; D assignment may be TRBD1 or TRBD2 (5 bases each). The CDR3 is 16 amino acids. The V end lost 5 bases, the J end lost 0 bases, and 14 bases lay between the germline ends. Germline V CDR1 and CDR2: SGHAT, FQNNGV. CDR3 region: CASSGTIKHSYNEQFF. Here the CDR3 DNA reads TGTGCCAGCAGCGGGACCATAAAACACTCCTACAATGAGCAGTTCTTC.

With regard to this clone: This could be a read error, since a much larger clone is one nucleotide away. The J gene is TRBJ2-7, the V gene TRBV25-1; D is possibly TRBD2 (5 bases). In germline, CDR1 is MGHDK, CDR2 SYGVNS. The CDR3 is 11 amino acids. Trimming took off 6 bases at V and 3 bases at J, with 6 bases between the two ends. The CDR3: CASRDFYEQYF. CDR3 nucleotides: TGTGCCAGCAGGGACTTCTACGAGCAGTACTTC.

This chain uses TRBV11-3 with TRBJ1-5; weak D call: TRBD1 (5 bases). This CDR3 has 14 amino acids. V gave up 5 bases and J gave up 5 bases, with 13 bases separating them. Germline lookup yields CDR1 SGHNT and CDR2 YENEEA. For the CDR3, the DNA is TGTGCCAGCAGCGGGTCAGGGTCGCATCAGCCCCAGCATTTT. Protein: CASSGSGSHQPQHF.

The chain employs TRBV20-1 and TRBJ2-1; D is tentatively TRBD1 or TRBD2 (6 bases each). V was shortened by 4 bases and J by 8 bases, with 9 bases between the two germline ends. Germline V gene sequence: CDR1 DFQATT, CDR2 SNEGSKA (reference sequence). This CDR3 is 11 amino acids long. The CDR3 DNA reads TGCAGTGCTATTAGGGGGGATGAGCAGTTCTTC. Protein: CSAIRGDEQFF.

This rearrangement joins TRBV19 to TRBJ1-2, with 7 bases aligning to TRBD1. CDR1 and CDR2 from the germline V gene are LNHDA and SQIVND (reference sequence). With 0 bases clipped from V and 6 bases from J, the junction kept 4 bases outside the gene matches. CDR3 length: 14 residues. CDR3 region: CASSIDGTANGYTF. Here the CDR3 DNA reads TGTGCCAGTAGTATAGATGGGACAGCAAATGGCTACACCTTC.

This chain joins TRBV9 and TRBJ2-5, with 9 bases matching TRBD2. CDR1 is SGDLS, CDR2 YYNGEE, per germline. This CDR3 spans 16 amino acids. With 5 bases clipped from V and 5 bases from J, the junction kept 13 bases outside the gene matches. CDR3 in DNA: TGTGCCAGCAGACTTTCTATCCTGCTAGCGGGGGAGACCCAGTACTTC. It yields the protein CASRLSILLAGETQYF.

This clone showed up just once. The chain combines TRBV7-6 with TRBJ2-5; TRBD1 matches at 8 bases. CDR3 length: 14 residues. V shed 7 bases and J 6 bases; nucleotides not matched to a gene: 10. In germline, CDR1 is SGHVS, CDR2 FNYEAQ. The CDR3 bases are TGTGCCAGCACTCTCCAGGGGGCGCGAAAGACCCAGTACTTC. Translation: CASTLQGARKTQYF.

The CDR3, as DNA: TGTGCCAGCAGTTACGGATACAGGGGGCTCTCCTACGAGCAGTACTTC. It translates to CASSYGYRGLSYEQYF. This chain joins TRBV6-5 and TRBJ2-7; 9 bases fit TRBD1. V trimming: 2 bases; J trimming: 0 bases; junction bases outside the gene matches: 5. Per germline, CDR1 MNHEY and CDR2 SVGAGI. The CDR3 covers 16 residues.

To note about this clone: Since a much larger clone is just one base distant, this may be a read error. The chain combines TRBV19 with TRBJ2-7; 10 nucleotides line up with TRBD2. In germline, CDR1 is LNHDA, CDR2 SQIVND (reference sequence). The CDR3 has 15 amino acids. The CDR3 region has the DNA TGTGCCAGTAGTACTCCGGGACTAGCGAGCTACGAGCAGCACTTC. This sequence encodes CASSTPGLASYEQHF.

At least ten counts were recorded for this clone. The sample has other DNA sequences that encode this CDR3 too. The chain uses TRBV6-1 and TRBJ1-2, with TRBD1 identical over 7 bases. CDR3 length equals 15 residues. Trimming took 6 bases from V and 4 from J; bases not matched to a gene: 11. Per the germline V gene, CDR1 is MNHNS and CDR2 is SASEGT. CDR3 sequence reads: CASRTFFWDSYGYTF. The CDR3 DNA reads TGTGCCAGCAGAACTTTTTTCTGGGACAGCTATGGCTACACCTTC.

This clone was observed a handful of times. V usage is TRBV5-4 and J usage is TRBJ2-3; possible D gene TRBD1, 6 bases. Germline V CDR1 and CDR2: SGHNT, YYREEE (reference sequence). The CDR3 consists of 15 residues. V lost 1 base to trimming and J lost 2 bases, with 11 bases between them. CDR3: CASSLFRGPTDTQYF. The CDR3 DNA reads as TGTGCCAGCAGCTTGTTCAGGGGACCCACAGATACGCAGTATTTT.

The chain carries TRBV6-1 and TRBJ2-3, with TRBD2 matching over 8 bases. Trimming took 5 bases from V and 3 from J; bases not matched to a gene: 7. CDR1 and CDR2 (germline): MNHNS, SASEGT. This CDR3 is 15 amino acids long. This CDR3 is CASSPRVAGTDTQYF. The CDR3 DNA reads TGTGCCAGCAGTCCCCGGGTAGCGGGAACAGATACGCAGTATTTT.

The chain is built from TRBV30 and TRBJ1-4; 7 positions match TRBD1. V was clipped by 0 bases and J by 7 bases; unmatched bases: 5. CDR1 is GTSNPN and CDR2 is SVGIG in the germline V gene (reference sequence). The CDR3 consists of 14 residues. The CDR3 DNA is TGTGCCTGGAGTGTACAGGGGCTTGGTGAAAAACTGTTTTTT. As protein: CAWSVQGLGEKLFF.

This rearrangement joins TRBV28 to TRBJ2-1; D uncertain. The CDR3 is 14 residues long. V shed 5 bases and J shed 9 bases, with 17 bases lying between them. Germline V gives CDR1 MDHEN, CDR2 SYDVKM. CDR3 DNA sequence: TGTGCCAGCAGTGCGATCACCCCTTTCGCTGAGCAGTTCTTC. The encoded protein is CASSAITPFAEQFF.

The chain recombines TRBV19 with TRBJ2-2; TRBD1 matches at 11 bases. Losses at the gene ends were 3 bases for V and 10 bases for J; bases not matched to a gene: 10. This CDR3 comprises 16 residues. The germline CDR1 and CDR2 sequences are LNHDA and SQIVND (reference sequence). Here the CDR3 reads CASSIGGTGGREELFF. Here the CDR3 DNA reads TGTGCCAGTAGTATCGGTGGGACAGGGGGTCGGGAGGAGCTGTTTTTT.

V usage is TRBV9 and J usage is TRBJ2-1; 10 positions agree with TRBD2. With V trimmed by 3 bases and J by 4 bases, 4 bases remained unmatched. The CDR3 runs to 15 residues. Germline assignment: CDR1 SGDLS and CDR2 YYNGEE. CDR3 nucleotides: TGTGCCAGCAGCGAGCGGGAGGGCGAGTACAATGAGCAGTTCTTC. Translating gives CASSEREGEYNEQFF. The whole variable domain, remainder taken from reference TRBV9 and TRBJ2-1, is DSGVTQTPKHLITATGQRVTLRCSPRSGDLSVYWYQQSLDQGLQFLIQYYNGEERAKGNILERFSAQQFPDLHSELNLSSLELGDSALYFCASSEREGEYNEQFFGPGTRLTVL.

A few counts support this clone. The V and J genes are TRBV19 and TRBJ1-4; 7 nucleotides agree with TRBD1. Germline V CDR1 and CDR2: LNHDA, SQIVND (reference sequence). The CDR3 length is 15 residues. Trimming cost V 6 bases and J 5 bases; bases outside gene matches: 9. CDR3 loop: CASSRRDSENEKLFF. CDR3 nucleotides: TGTGCCAGTAGCCGCCGGGACAGCGAAAATGAAAAACTGTTTTTT.

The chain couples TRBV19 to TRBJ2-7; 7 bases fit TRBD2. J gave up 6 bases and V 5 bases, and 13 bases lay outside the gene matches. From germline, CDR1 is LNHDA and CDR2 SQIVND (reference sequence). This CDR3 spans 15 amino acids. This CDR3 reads CASSYRGDRAIEQYF. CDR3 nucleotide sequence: TGTGCCAGTAGTTACCGGGGGGACCGGGCTATCGAGCAGTACTTC. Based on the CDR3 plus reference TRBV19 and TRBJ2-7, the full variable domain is DGGITQSPKYLFRKEGQNVTLSCEQNLNHDAMYWYRQDPGQGLRLIYYSQIVNDFQKGDIAEGYSVSREKKESFPLTVTSAQKNPTAFYLCASSYRGDRAIEQYFGPGTRLTVT.

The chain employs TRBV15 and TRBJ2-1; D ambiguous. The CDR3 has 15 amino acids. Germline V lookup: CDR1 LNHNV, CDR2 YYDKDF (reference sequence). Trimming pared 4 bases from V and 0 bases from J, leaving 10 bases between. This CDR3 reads CATSTKFFSYNEQFF. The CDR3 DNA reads TGTGCCACCAGCACCAAGTTCTTCTCCTACAATGAGCAGTTCTTC. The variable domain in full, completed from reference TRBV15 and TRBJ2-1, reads DAMVIQNPRYQVTQFGKPVTLSCSQTLNHNVMYWYQQKSSQAPKLLFHYYDKDFNNEADTPDNFQSRRPNTSFCFLDIRSPGLGDTAMYLCATSTKFFSYNEQFFGPGTRLTVL.

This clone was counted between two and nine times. The DNA of the CDR3 is TGTGCCAGCAGTCTCTACTACAGGGATTGGAGAAAACTGTTTTTT. Residues: CASSLYYRDWRKLFF. V and J are TRBV27 and TRBJ1-4; D possibly corresponds to TRBD1 (6 bases). Germline V gene sequence: CDR1 MNHEY, CDR2 SMNVEV (reference sequence). V shed 5 bases and J shed 10 bases, with 20 bases lying between them. This CDR3 spans 15 amino acids.

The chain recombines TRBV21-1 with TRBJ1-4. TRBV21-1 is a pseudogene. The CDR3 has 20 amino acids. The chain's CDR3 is CASSKEGGTEPFATNEKLFF. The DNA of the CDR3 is TGTGCCAGCAGCAAGGAAGGGGGGACCGAGCCTTTTGCAACTAATGAAAAACTGTTTTTT.

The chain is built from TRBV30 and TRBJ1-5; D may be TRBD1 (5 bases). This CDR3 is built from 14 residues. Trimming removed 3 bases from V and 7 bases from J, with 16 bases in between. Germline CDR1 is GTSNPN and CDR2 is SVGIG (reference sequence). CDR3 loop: CAWRGPGTGQPQHF. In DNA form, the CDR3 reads TGTGCCTGGAGGGGACCCGGGACGGGGCAGCCCCAGCATTTT.